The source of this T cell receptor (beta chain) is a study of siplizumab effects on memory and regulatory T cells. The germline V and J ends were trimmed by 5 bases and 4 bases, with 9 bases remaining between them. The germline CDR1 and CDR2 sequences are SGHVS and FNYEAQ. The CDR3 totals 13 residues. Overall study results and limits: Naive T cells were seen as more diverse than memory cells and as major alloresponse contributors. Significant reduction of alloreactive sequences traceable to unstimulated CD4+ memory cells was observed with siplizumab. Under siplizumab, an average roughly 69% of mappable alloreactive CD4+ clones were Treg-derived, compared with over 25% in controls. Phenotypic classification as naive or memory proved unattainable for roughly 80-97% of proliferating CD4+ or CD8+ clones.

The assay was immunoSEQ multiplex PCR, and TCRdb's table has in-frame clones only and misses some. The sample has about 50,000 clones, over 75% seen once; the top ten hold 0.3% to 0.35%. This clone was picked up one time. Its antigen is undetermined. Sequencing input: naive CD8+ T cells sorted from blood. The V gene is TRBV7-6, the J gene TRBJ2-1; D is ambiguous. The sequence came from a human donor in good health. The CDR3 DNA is TGTGCCAGCAGCCTTCCCCCGTACAATGAGCAGTTCTTC. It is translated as CASSLPPYNEQFF.